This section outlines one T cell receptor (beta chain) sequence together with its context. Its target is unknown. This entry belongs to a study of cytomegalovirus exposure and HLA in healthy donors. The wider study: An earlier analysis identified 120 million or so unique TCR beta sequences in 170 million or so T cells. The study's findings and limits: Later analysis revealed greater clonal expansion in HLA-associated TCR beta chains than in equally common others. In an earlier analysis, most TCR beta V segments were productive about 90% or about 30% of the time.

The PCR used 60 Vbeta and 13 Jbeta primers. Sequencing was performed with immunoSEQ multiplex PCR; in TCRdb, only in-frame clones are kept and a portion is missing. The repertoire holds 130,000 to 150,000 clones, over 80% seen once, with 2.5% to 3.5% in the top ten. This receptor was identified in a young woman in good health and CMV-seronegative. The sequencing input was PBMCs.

The CDR3 spells CASSPRDTQETQYF. The CDR3 DNA follows: TGTGCCAGCAGTCCACGGGACACCCAAGAGACCCAGTACTTC. The chain couples TRBV2 to TRBJ2-5; possibly TRBD1 for D (6 bases). The CDR3 sequence is 14 residues long. Germline CDR1 reads SNHLY; CDR2 reads FYNNEI. V lost 5 bases and J 1 base, leaving 11 bases between the germline ends.